The 20 T cell receptor beta chains below come from one sample, sequenced in a study of metastatic and nonmetastatic thyroid tumors (dated by TCRdb to 2020 to 2021). No patient had received any treatment before thyroid surgery. The library was made by PCR. Data came from an Illumina HiSeq 4000. TCRdb handled the public reads itself, with Q25 trimming in fastp and clone calling in MiXCR, and kept productive beta chains. The sample yields 5,500 to 7,500 clones; roughly 29% were counted once. The ten largest clonotypes hold about 20% of the sample. Sequenced: adjacent normal tissue. These receptor sequences come from a female donor with papillary thyroid cancer or a benign thyroid nodule (not recorded which). Some clones in this sample may be carry-over from other donors' samples.

This clone has a handful of counts. This chain uses TRBV10-3 with TRBJ1-5; D remains ambiguous. Germline CDR1 ENHRY, CDR2 SYGVKD. This CDR3 contains 13 residues. Trimming removed 0 bases at V and 6 bases at J, with 6 bases between. CDR3 loop: CAISESEPQPQHF. In DNA form, the CDR3 reads TGTGCCATCAGTGAGTCGGAACCTCAGCCCCAGCATTTT.

The chain combines TRBV20-1 with TRBJ2-7; TRBD2 agrees at 14 bases. In germline, CDR1 is DFQATT, CDR2 SNEGSKA (reference sequence). The CDR3 is 17 amino acids. Trimming at V came to 3 bases and at J to 2 bases, leaving 9 bases not matched to a gene. CDR3 nucleotides: TGCAGTGCTAGCCCCGGGACTAGCGGGAGTTTCGCCTACGAGCAGTACTTC. Amino acid sequence: CSASPGTSGSFAYEQYF.

The chain couples TRBV27 to TRBJ2-1, with 10 bases lining up with TRBD2. Losses at the gene ends were 2 bases for V and 8 bases for J; bases not matched to a gene: 6. The CDR3 totals 15 residues. CDR1 and CDR2 from the germline V gene are MNHEY and SMNVEV (reference sequence). The CDR3 bases are TGTGCCAGCAGTTTAAGCGGGGGGGCAATGTATGAGCAGTTCTTC. Its translation: CASSLSGGAMYEQFF.

The chain combines TRBV2 with TRBJ2-1; TRBD1 matches 11 bases. The CDR3 runs to 14 residues. The germline CDR1 and CDR2 sequences are SNHLY and FYNNEI. V was clipped by 7 bases and J by 6 bases; unmatched bases: 5. Here the CDR3 DNA reads TGTGCCAGCACCGGACAGGGGGCGGGCAATGAGCAGTTCTTC. Translating gives CASTGQGAGNEQFF.

The chain carries TRBV2 and TRBJ2-5, with unresolved D. Trimming took 5 bases from V and 4 from J, leaving 8 bases between them. The germline V gene encodes CDR1 SNHLY and CDR2 FYNNEI. This CDR3 has 12 amino acids. CDR3 nucleotides: TGTGCCAGCAGTTCGGGTTCAGAGACCCAGTACTTC. Translating it yields CASSSGSETQYF. Together with reference TRBV2 and TRBJ2-5, the CDR3 gives the full variable domain: EPEVTQTPSHQVTQMGQEVILRCVPISNHLYFYWYRQILGQKVEFLVSFYNNEISEKSEIFDDQFSVERPDGSNFTLKIRSTKLEDSAMYFCASSSGSETQYFGPGTRLLVL.

This chain joins TRBV3-1 and TRBJ2-7; D unclear. The CDR3 extends over 12 amino acids. Germline V gene data show CDR1 as LGHDT and CDR2 as YNNKEL (reference sequence). Trimming cost V 5 bases and J 3 bases, with 8 bases left between them. CDR3 sequence reads: CASSGGGYEQYF. The DNA for the CDR3 is TGTGCCAGCAGCGGCGGTGGCTACGAGCAGTACTTC.

This sequence joins TRBV28 and TRBJ2-7; TRBD1 matches 7 bases. After removal of 2 bases from V and 2 bases from J, the junction contained 3 bases not matched to a gene. This CDR3 has 14 amino acids. Germline V lookup: CDR1 MDHEN, CDR2 SYDVKM. Written as DNA, the CDR3 is TGTGCCAGCAGTTTAACAGGGGCCCCCTACGAGCAGTACTTC. This sequence encodes CASSLTGAPYEQYF.

This clone was seen a handful of times. The chain is built from TRBV6-2 or TRBV6-3 and TRBJ2-1; D is perhaps TRBD2 (6 bases). The germline V gene has CDR1 MNHEY and CDR2 SVGEGT. Trimming removed 2 bases at V and 9 bases at J, with 17 bases between. This CDR3 contains 15 residues. The CDR3 sequence: CASSYLTAGGREQFF. The CDR3 DNA sequence: TGTGCCAGCAGTTACCTGACAGCCGGGGGACGTGAGCAGTTCTTC.

The V and J genes are TRBV5-1 and TRBJ2-7, with TRBD1 matching 10 bases. The germline V gene encodes CDR1 SGHRS and CDR2 YFSETQ. V gave up 6 bases and J gave up 7 bases; unmatched junction bases: 10. The length of the CDR3 is 14 residues. The CDR3 DNA is TGCGCCAGCACCACGGGACAGGGGCTCAATGAGCAGTACTTC. Translated: CASTTGQGLNEQYF. Together with reference TRBV5-1 and TRBJ2-7, the CDR3 gives the full variable domain: KAGVTQTPRYLIKTRGQQVTLSCSPISGHRSVSWYQQTPGQGLQFLFEYFSETQRNKGNFPGRFSGRQFSNSRSEMNVSTLELGDSALYLCASTTGQGLNEQYFGPGTRLTVT.

This clone is labeled medium-sized. The chain joins TRBV19 to TRBJ2-2; the match to TRBD2 covers 8 bases. J was trimmed by 6 bases and V by 5 bases; bases with no gene match: 11. Germline V lookup: CDR1 LNHDA, CDR2 SQIVND (reference sequence). CDR3 length equals 16 residues. The CDR3 nucleotides are TGTGCCAGTAGTCCGTCACTAGCGGTAGGGTCCGGGGAGCTGTTTTTT. This sequence encodes CASSPSLAVGSGELFF.

This clone occurred a few times. The J gene is TRBJ2-6, the V gene TRBV7-8; 7 bases are shared with TRBD1. V trimming: 6 bases; J trimming: 0 bases; junction bases outside the gene matches: 11. This CDR3 comprises 18 residues. Germline lookup yields CDR1 SGHVS and CDR2 FQNEAQ. CDR3 amino acids: CASSPQGLDFSGANVLTF. The CDR3 DNA reads TGTGCCAGCAGTCCACAGGGGCTGGACTTCTCTGGGGCCAACGTCCTGACTTTC.

This clone occurred a few times. The chain uses TRBV12-3 or TRBV12-4 and TRBJ2-7; D call uncertain. The CDR3 runs 16 residues. The V end lost 7 bases, the J end lost 0 bases, and 19 bases lay between the germline ends. The CDR3 nucleotides read TGTGCCAGCACCCCCACCGCAGACGGAGTCTCCTACGAGCAGTACTTC. It translates to CASTPTADGVSYEQYF.

This clone is large within its sample. The chain couples TRBV28 to TRBJ1-1, with D possibly matching TRBD1 (6 bases). The V end was cut by 3 bases, the J end by 3 bases, with 8 bases between. CDR1 is MDHEN and CDR2 is SYDVKM in the germline V gene. This CDR3 is 13 amino acids long. The CDR3 spells CASSFHRDTEAFF. The CDR3 DNA is TGTGCCAGCAGTTTCCACAGGGACACTGAAGCTTTCTTT.

This clone is classed as large. The V and J genes are TRBV28 and TRBJ2-1, with TRBD2 identical over 8 bases. The CDR3 extends over 14 amino acids. The J segment lost 5 bases and the V segment lost 5 bases, leaving 5 bases of the junction unmatched. Per the germline V gene, CDR1 is MDHEN and CDR2 is SYDVKM. Written as DNA, the CDR3 is TGTGCCAGCAGTGTCCTTAGCGGGAACAATGAGCAGTTCTTC. Its translation: CASSVLSGNNEQFF.

A few counts support this clone. The J gene is TRBJ2-7, the V gene TRBV6-1; D remains unclear. The CDR3 is 14 residues long. Per the germline V gene, CDR1 is MNHNS and CDR2 is SASEGT. V was trimmed by 3 bases and J by 7 bases, leaving 16 bases between them. In nucleotides, the CDR3 is TGTGCCAGCAGTGATCGTGGATCCTTTAGGGAGCAGTACTTC. This translates into CASSDRGSFREQYF.

The chain couples TRBV6-2 or TRBV6-3 to TRBJ2-3; TRBD1 might be the D (6 bases). From germline, CDR1 is MNHEY and CDR2 SVGEGT. The germline V and J ends were trimmed by 5 bases and 0 bases, with 18 bases remaining between them. The CDR3 covers 17 residues. DNA of the CDR3: TGTGCCAGCAGTATAGGGGGTCTTATGACTAGCACAGATACGCAGTATTTT. Translation gives CASSIGGLMTSTDTQYF.

V gene TRBV20-1 combines with J gene TRBJ1-2, with D perhaps matching TRBD1 (6 bases). This CDR3 comprises 14 residues. Germline lookup yields CDR1 DFQATT and CDR2 SNEGSKA (reference sequence). Trimming took 5 bases from V and 7 from J, leaving 20 bases between them. As DNA, the CDR3 is TGCAGTGCTGTAGGGGGTTTAGCCATAATTGGCTACACCTTC. It specifies CSAVGGLAIIGYTF.

The sample holds one count of this clone. The V gene is TRBV20-1, the J gene TRBJ1-1, with 10 bases fitting TRBD1. This CDR3 region has 17 residues. J was trimmed by 0 bases and V by 4 bases; bases with no gene match: 11. The germline V gene encodes CDR1 DFQATT and CDR2 SNEGSKA (reference sequence). The chain's CDR3 is CSATPGDRGYMNTEAFF. The CDR3 nucleotides read TGCAGTGCTACCCCAGGGGACAGGGGATACATGAACACTGAAGCTTTCTTT.

This clone has a handful of counts. J is TRBJ2-3 and V is TRBV2; TRBD1 aligns across 11 bases. The CDR3 extends over 14 amino acids. Trimming at V came to 8 bases and at J to 4 bases, leaving 5 bases not matched to a gene. Germline V gene sequence: CDR1 SNHLY, CDR2 FYNNEI. CDR3 sequence (DNA): TGTGCCAGCGACCCGGGACAGGGGGCAGATACGCAGTATTTT. Its translation: CASDPGQGADTQYF. Full variable domain (missing parts from reference TRBV2 and TRBJ2-3): EPEVTQTPSHQVTQMGQEVILRCVPISNHLYFYWYRQILGQKVEFLVSFYNNEISEKSEIFDDQFSVERPDGSNFTLKIRSTKLEDSAMYFCASDPGQGADTQYFGPGTRLTVL.

This clone has more than one count but fewer than ten. This sequence joins TRBV2 and TRBJ2-1, with D perhaps matching TRBD1 (6 bases). The length of the CDR3 is 12 residues. With 4 bases removed from V and 8 bases from J, the gap between germline ends came to 9 bases. Germline V lookup: CDR1 SNHLY, CDR2 FYNNEI. CDR3 DNA sequence: TGTGCCAGCAGTGCTTCAGGGGATGAGCAGTTCTTC. Its protein product is CASSASGDEQFF.